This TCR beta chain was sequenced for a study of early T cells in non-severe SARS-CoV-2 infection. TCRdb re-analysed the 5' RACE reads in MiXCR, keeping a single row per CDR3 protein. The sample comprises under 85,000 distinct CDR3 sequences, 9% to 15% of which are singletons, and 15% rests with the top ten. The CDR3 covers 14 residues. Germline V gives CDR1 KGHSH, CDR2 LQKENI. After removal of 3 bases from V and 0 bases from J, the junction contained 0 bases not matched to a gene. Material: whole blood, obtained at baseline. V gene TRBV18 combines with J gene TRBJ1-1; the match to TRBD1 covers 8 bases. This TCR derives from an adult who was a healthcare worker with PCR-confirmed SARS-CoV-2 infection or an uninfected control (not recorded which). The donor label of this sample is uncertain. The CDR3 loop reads CASSPGQVNTEAFF. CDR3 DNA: TGTGCCAGCTCACCGGGACAGGTGAACACTGAAGCTTTCTTT. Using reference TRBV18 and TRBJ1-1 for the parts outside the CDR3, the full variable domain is NAGVMQNPRHLVRRRGQEARLRCSPMKGHSHVYWYRQLPEEGLKFMVYLQKENIIDESGMPKERFSAEFPKEGPSILRIQQVVRGDSAAYFCASSPGQVNTEAFFGQGTRLTVV.